This T cell receptor beta chain was found in a study of beta chain features in type 1 diabetes. This CDR3 is 17 amino acids long. The trim removed 1 base at V and 8 bases at J, leaving 13 bases unmatched. Germline V gene sequence: CDR1 SGHTA, CDR2 FQGNSA. Expressed TCRB transcripts were sequenced, since all the RNA that had been isolated was reverse transcribed. The average output of naive, central memory and regulatory T cell samples was millions of reads. The assay was immunoSEQ multiplex PCR, and TCRdb's table has in-frame clones only and misses some. The sample lists roughly 450,000 clones; roughly 13% were seen once. One heparinised blood draw, averaging roughly 120 mL, came from each donor.

What was sequenced was naive CD4+ T cells from blood. This sequence joins TRBV7-2 and TRBJ2-1; TRBD2 matches 8 bases. The clonotype was recovered from a young man in good health. CDR3 region: CASSLVRARTSFYEQFF. CDR3 bases: TGTGCCAGCAGCTTAGTGCGTGCAAGGACTAGCTTCTATGAGCAGTTCTTC.